This T cell receptor beta chain was retrieved from a study of PD-1 blockade in classical Hodgkin lymphoma. Study details: Patients were treated with nivolumab at 3 mg/kg, and this was given intravenously every 2 weeks.

Every patient relapsed after autologous stem cell transplantation, and brentuximab vedotin exposure varied. V shed 2 bases and J shed 13 bases, with 14 bases lying between them. This CDR3 contains 12 residues. The germline CDR1 and CDR2 sequences are MDHEN and SYDVKM. Libraries were prepared by immunoSEQ multiplex PCR; TCRdb keeps only in-frame clonotypes and omits some of them. This table holds 60,000 or so clones, 90% found once. This chain links TRBV28 with TRBJ2-5; D is uncertain. The clonotype was recovered from a human donor with classical Hodgkin lymphoma. Sample: peripheral blood mononuclear cells (PBMCs), taken at baseline. The CDR3 nucleotides are TGTGCCAGCAGTTTACAGAGGACGGGCCCGTACTTC. The encoded protein is CASSLQRTGPYF.